Below are 19 T cell receptor beta chains sequenced from a single sample in a study of blood T cell repertoires in COVID-19. This table comes from immunoSEQ multiplex PCR, and its TCRdb copy is limited to in-frame clones, with some not included. The profile shows roughly 300,000 clones, 75% to 85% of them singletons. The specimen sequenced was peripheral blood. All receptors come from a human donor in a cohort sampled during active COVID-19.

This clone was found a few times. The rearrangement uses TRBV5-1 and TRBJ1-2; the match to TRBD1 covers 7 bases. CDR1 SGHRS and CDR2 YFSETQ come from the germline V gene. V was pared by 5 bases and J by 10 bases, with 11 bases of the junction left unmatched. CDR3 length: 13 amino acids. In DNA, the CDR3 is TGCGCCAGCAGATCGGACAGGCAGGTTTCCTACACCTTC. Translating it yields CASRSDRQVSYTF.

The gene calls are TRBV4-1 and TRBJ2-6; 10 nucleotides align to TRBD1. Germline V gives CDR1 MGHRA, CDR2 YSYEKL. The CDR3 is made up of 21 amino acids. Trimming cost V 3 bases and J 4 bases; bases outside gene matches: 18. The CDR3 region has the DNA TGCGCCAGCAGCCATCCCCTCGGGGACAGGGGAGTTTGGTCGGGGGCCAACGTCCTGACTTTC. This codes for CASSHPLGDRGVWSGANVLTF.

As to this clone: This same CDR3 is encoded by further DNA sequences in the sample. V gene TRBV7-9 combines with J gene TRBJ1-1; D possibly corresponds to TRBD1 (6 bases). Germline CDR1 is SEHNR and CDR2 is FQNEAQ (reference sequence). The CDR3 covers 13 residues. With 5 bases removed from V and 7 bases from J, the gap between germline ends came to 14 bases. CDR3 sequence reads: CASSPQPGDEAFF. CDR3 bases: TGTGCCAGCAGCCCCCAGCCAGGGGATGAAGCTTTCTTT.

About this clone: Other DNA sequences in this specimen translate into the identical CDR3. In DNA form, the CDR3 reads TGTGCCAGCAGCCCTCCCGGGGGGGCCTTAGCCAAAAACATTCAGTACTTC. This encodes CASSPPGGALAKNIQYF. The V call is TRBV9, the J call TRBJ2-4, with 8 bases aligning to TRBD2. The V gene's germline CDR1 is SGDLS and CDR2 YYNGEE. J lost 0 bases, V lost 4 bases, and 9 bases had no gene match. The CDR3 has 17 amino acids.

This clone appeared a few times. The chain links TRBV7-6 to TRBJ2-7; possibly TRBD2 for D (6 bases). CDR1 is SGHVS, CDR2 FNYEAQ, per germline. Trimming left V 5 bases short and J 0 bases short, with 14 bases between. The length of the CDR3 is 15 residues. CDR3 sequence reads: CASSPGTERSYEQYF. The CDR3 nucleotides read TGTGCCAGCAGCCCCGGGACTGAACGCTCCTACGAGCAGTACTTC.

As DNA, the CDR3 is TGCGCCAGCAGCTCGACGGGATATGGCTACACCTTC. Its translation: CASSSTGYGYTF. The rearrangement links TRBV5-1 to TRBJ1-2; no clear D. The length of the CDR3 is 12 residues. V gave up 3 bases and J gave up 5 bases, with 8 bases separating them. Germline V CDR1 and CDR2: SGHRS, YFSETQ.

This sequence joins TRBV5-5 and TRBJ1-5; D not resolved. V dropped 0 bases and J dropped 0 bases, with 7 bases sitting between them. Germline CDR1 SGHKS, CDR2 YYEKEE (reference sequence). This CDR3 region has 15 residues. CDR3 region: CASSLGQYSNQPQHF. In DNA, the CDR3 is TGTGCCAGCAGCTTGGGGCAGTATAGCAATCAGCCCCAGCATTTT.

CDR3 protein: CASSLPRGGEAFF. Here the CDR3 DNA reads TGTGCCAGCAGCTTACCCCGTGGAGGGGAAGCTTTCTTT. The chain uses TRBV12-3 or TRBV12-4 and TRBJ1-1, with D uncertain. The CDR3 is 13 amino acids. Trimming shortened V by 6 bases and J by 8 bases, and 16 bases separated the two germline ends.

The chain uses TRBV7-8 and TRBJ2-7, with TRBD1 identical over 8 bases. V trimming: 5 bases; J trimming: 5 bases; junction bases outside the gene matches: 8. The germline gives CDR1 SGHVS, CDR2 FQNEAQ. CDR3 length: 14 amino acids. DNA for the CDR3: TGTGCCAGCAGCCGTCGGACAGGGTCCGACGAGCAGTACTTC. Residues: CASSRRTGSDEQYF.

This clone appeared a few times. This rearrangement joins TRBV3-1 (or the pseudogene TRBV3-2) to TRBJ2-2, with 13 bases that match TRBD2. Germline V lookup: CDR1 LGHDT, CDR2 YNNKEL (reference sequence). V lost 4 bases to trimming and J lost 6 bases; unmatched junction nucleotides: 5. CDR3 length: 16 amino acids. As DNA, the CDR3 is TGTGCCAGCAGCCGGTCTACTAGCGGGGGGGCCGGGGAGCTGTTTTTT. It translates to CASSRSTSGGAGELFF.

The rearrangement joins TRBV18 to TRBJ1-6, with D maybe TRBD1 (5 bases). CDR1 and CDR2 from the germline V gene are KGHSH and LQKENI. The V end was cut by 5 bases, the J end by 6 bases, with 11 bases between. The CDR3 sequence is 14 residues long. In DNA, the CDR3 is TGTGCCAGCTCATCTATACAGGTTAATTCACCCCTCCACTTT. It translates to CASSSIQVNSPLHF. Filled out from reference TRBV18 and TRBJ1-6, the complete variable domain reads NAGVMQNPRHLVRRRGQEARLRCSPMKGHSHVYWYRQLPEEGLKFMVYLQKENIIDESGMPKERFSAEFPKEGPSILRIQQVVRGDSAAYFCASSSIQVNSPLHFGNGTRLTVT.

V gene TRBV14 combines with J gene TRBJ1-1; D is unclear. V gave up 2 bases and J gave up 3 bases, with 10 bases separating them. Per the germline V gene, CDR1 is SGHDN and CDR2 is FVKESK. The CDR3 runs 14 residues. DNA of the CDR3: TGTGCCAGCAGCCAACCCGCGGTTTACACTGAAGCTTTCTTT. Protein: CASSQPAVYTEAFF. Together with reference TRBV14 and TRBJ1-1, the CDR3 gives the full variable domain: EAGVTQFPSHSVIEKGQTVTLRCDPISGHDNLYWYRRVMGKEIKFLLHFVKESKQDESGMPNNRFLAERTGGTYSTLKVQPAELEDSGVYFCASSQPAVYTEAFFGQGTRLTVV.

This rearrangement joins TRBV11-2 to TRBJ1-2; D not resolved. This CDR3 is built from 16 residues. V gave up 1 base and J gave up 6 bases, with 18 bases separating them. CDR1 and CDR2 (germline): SGHAT, FQNNGV. The CDR3 protein is CASSLARASLWDGYTF. The CDR3 coding sequence is TGTGCCAGCAGCTTAGCGCGGGCCAGCCTTTGGGATGGCTACACCTTC.

The chain recombines TRBV6-5 with TRBJ2-5; 12 nucleotides agree with TRBD1. The trim removed 4 bases at V and 5 bases at J, leaving 5 bases unmatched. This CDR3 spans 15 amino acids. CDR1 and CDR2 from the germline V gene are MNHEY and SVGAGI. The CDR3, as DNA: TGTGCCAGCAGTTCCGGGACAGGGGGCTTGGAGACCCAGTACTTC. Amino acid sequence: CASSSGTGGLETQYF.

J is TRBJ1-5 and V is TRBV6-1; D is undetermined. V lost 2 bases to trimming and J lost 7 bases, with 9 bases between them. Germline CDR1 MNHNS, CDR2 SASEGT. This CDR3 has 13 amino acids. CDR3 amino acids: CASSERGGQPQHF. CDR3 nucleotide sequence: TGTGCCAGCAGTGAAAGAGGAGGCCAGCCCCAGCATTTT.

Written as DNA, the CDR3 is TGTGCCACCAGTGCCCCCGTCCACACGGGGGGGCGGACCGGGGAGCTGTTTTTT. It codes for CATSAPVHTGGRTGELFF. This sequence joins TRBV24-1 and TRBJ2-2, with 8 bases fitting TRBD2. Germline CDR1 KGHDR, CDR2 SFDVKD. The CDR3 has 18 amino acids. Trimming at V came to 5 bases and at J to 5 bases, leaving 15 bases not matched to a gene.

The chain joins TRBV7-3 to TRBJ1-1; TRBD1 might be the D (6 bases). The CDR3 sequence is 14 residues long. V was clipped by 5 bases and J by 1 base, with 11 bases between them. The V gene's germline CDR1 is SGHTA and CDR2 FQGTGA. The CDR3 DNA sequence: TGTGCCAGCAGCATGATAGGGGGGAACACTGAAGCTTTCTTT. Its protein product is CASSMIGGNTEAFF.

The V call is TRBV15, the J call TRBJ2-4, with 10 bases aligning to TRBD2. Germline assignment: CDR1 LNHNV and CDR2 YYDKDF (reference sequence). Trimming removed 0 bases from V and 0 bases from J; junction bases left unmatched: 14. The CDR3 is 21 amino acids. The CDR3 here is CATSRDRASGGAQLAKNIQYF. Here the CDR3 DNA reads TGTGCCACCAGCAGAGATAGGGCTAGCGGGGGAGCCCAACTAGCCAAAAACATTCAGTACTTC.

This sequence joins TRBV2 and TRBJ1-1, with 8 nucleotides matching TRBD1. The CDR3 runs to 15 residues. Germline V gene lookup returns CDR1 SNHLY and CDR2 FYNNEI. V shed 8 bases and J 2 bases; nucleotides not matched to a gene: 10. The CDR3 coding sequence is TGTGCCAGCCCAGGGGGCGCGTGGGGAAACACTGAAGCTTTCTTT. Amino acid sequence: CASPGGAWGNTEAFF.